The present entry profiles one TCR beta chain with its context. The data originate from a study of T cell changes during pregnancy in multiple sclerosis. Method: immunoSEQ multiplex PCR; TCRdb's copy keeps in-frame clones and lacks some. The data contain approximately 70,000 clones, approximately 94% of them seen just once; the ten biggest clones take up roughly 1.1%. Germline CDR1 reads MGHRA; CDR2 reads YSYEKL. After removal of 4 bases from V and 2 bases from J, the junction contained 8 bases not matched to a gene. This CDR3 is 15 amino acids long. The receptor's source is a female donor with multiple sclerosis, enrolled in a pregnancy study. This material consisted of peripheral blood, taken in the third trimester of pregnancy. The V and J genes are TRBV4-1 and TRBJ2-7; 7 nucleotides agree with TRBD1. The CDR3, as DNA: TGCGCCAGCAGCCCAGAGATCGGGACAGCCTACGAGCAGTACTTC. Protein product: CASSPEIGTAYEQYF.